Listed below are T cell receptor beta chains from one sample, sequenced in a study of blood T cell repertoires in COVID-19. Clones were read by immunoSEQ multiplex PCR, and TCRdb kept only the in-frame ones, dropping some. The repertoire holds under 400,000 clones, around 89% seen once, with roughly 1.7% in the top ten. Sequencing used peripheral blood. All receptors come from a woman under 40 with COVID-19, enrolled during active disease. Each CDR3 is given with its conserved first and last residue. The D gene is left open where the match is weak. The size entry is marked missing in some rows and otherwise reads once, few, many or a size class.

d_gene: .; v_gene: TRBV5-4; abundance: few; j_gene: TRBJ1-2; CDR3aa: CASSLVGGYYTF; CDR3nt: TGTGCCAGCAGCTTGGTTGGAGGATACTACACCTTC
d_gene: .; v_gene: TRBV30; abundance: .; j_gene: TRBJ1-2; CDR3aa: CAWTPESSNYGYTF; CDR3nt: TGTGCCTGGACCCCGGAGAGTTCTAACTATGGCTACACCTTC
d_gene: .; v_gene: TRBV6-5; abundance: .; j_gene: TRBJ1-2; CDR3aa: CASMVTWGGNYGYTF; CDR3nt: TGTGCCAGCATGGTAACGTGGGGGGGGAACTATGGCTACACCTTC
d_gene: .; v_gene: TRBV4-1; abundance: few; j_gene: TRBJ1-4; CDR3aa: CASSQGSDRNEKLFF; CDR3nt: TGCGCCAGCAGCCAAGGATCCGACAGGAATGAAAAACTGTTTTTT
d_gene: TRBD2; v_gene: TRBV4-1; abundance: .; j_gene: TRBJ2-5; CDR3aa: CASSQVTSGVLPRETQYF; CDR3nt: TGCGCCAGCAGCCAAGTAACTAGCGGGGTCCTACCGCGAGAGACCCAGTACTTC
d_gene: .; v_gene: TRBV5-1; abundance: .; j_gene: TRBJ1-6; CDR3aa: CASSLGYPGDSPLHF; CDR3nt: TGCGCCAGCAGCTTGGGTTATCCAGGGGACTCACCCCTCCACTTT
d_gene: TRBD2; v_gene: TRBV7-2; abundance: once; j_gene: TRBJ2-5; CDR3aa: CASSFGLATAETQYF; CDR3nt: TGTGCCAGCAGCTTCGGACTAGCGACTGCAGAGACCCAGTACTTC
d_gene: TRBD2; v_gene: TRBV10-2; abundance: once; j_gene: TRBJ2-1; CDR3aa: CASRLAGVYNEQFF; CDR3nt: TGCGCCAGCAGACTAGCGGGGGTATACAATGAGCAGTTCTTC
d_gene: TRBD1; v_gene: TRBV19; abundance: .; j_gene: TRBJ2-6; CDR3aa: CATGTGTSGANVLTF; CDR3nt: TGTGCCACCGGGACAGGGACTTCTGGGGCCAACGTCCTGACTTTC
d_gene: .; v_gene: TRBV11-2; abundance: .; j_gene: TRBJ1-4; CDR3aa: CASSFSRANEKLFF; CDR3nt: TGTGCCAGCAGCTTCTCCCGGGCTAATGAAAAACTGTTTTTT
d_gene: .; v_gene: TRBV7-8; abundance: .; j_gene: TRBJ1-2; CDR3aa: CASSLDQGNYGYTF; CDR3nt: TGTGCCAGCAGCTTAGACCAGGGGAACTATGGCTACACCTTC
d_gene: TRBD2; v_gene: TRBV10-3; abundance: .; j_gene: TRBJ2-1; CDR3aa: CAISPGGSSYNEQFF; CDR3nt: TGTGCCATCAGTCCGGGGGGGAGCTCCTACAATGAGCAGTTCTTC
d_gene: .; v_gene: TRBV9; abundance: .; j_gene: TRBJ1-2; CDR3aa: CASSDQTGRSASDGYTF; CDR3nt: TGTGCCAGCAGCGATCAAACAGGGCGTTCGGCTTCGGACGGCTACACCTTC
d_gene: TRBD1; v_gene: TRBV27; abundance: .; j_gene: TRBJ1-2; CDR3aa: CASSAGTGGGYTF; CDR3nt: TGTGCCAGCAGTGCCGGGACAGGGGGTGGCTACACCTTC
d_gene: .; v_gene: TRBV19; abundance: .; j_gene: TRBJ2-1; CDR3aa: CASSILGTGDEQFF; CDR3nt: TGTGCCAGTAGTATTTTGGGGACTGGCGATGAGCAGTTCTTC
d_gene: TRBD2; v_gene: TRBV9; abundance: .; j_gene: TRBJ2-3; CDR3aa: CASTQTSGGPTDTQYF; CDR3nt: TGTGCCAGCACCCAGACTAGCGGGGGGCCCACAGATACGCAGTATTTT
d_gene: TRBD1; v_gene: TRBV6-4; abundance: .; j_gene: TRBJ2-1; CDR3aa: CASSPGTGGEDEQFF; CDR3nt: TGTGCCAGCAGCCCAGGGACAGGGGGTGAGGATGAGCAGTTCTTC
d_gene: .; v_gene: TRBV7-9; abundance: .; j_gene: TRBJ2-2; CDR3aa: CANSTGPTLTGELFF; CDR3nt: TGTGCCAACAGTACAGGCCCAACCCTCACCGGGGAGCTGTTTTTT
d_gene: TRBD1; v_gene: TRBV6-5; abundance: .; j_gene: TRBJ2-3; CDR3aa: CASTTGADTQYF; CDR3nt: TGTGCCAGCACGACAGGGGCAGATACGCAGTATTTT
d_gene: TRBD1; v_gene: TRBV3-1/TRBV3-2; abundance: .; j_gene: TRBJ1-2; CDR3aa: CASSRAGTGGDSEGYTF; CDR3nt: TGTGCCAGCAGCCGAGCCGGGACAGGGGGCGATTCGGAGGGCTACACCTTC
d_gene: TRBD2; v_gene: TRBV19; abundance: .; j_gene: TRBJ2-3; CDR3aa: CASRTSGADTQYF; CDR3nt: TGTGCCAGTAGGACGAGCGGGGCAGATACGCAGTATTTT
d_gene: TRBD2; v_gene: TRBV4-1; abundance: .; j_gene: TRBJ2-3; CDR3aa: CASSHVPGGKDTQYF; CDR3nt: TGCGCCAGCAGCCATGTACCCGGGGGGAAAGATACGCAGTATTTT
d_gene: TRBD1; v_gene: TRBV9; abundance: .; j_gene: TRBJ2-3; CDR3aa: CASSFRTGADTQYF; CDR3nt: TGTGCCAGCAGCTTTCGGACAGGGGCAGATACGCAGTATTTT
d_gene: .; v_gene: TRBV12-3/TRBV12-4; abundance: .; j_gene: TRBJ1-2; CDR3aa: CASSLFQGVGYTF; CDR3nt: TGTGCCAGCAGTTTATTTCAAGGAGTCGGCTACACCTTC
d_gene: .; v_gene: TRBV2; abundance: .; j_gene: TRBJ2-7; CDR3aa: CASSEAAGDRSYEQYF; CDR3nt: TGTGCCAGCAGTGAAGCGGCAGGGGATCGCTCCTACGAGCAGTACTTC
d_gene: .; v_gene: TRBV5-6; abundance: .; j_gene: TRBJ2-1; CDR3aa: CASRHPPGHINNEQFF; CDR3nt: TGTGCCAGCAGGCACCCCCCTGGACACATTAACAATGAGCAGTTCTTC
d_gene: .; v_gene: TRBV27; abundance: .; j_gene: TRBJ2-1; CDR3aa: CASTSRGPYNEQFF; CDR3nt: TGTGCCAGCACCTCCAGGGGACCCTACAATGAGCAGTTCTTC